What follows is one T cell receptor beta chain and its context. Its target is unknown. TCRdb's copy holds only in-frame clones and misses some; the assay was immunoSEQ multiplex PCR. This sample has around 130,000 clones, with about 89% found just once. V trimming: 8 bases; J trimming: 4 bases; junction bases outside the gene matches: 11. The CDR3 covers 15 residues. Germline V gene lookup returns CDR1 SGHTA and CDR2 FQGNSA. This sample was taken from a study of T cell responses to AZD1222 COVID-19 vaccine. Overall study findings and caveats: Recipients of two AZD1222 doses showed rising Spike-specific TCR breadth and depth.

This sequence originates from an adult in good health. The specimen was peripheral blood, collected on day 0 of AZD1222 vaccination. The chain couples TRBV7-2 to TRBJ1-1; TRBD1 agrees at 9 bases. CDR3 in amino acids: CASYPGQGFATEAFF. The CDR3 DNA is TGTGCCAGCTACCCGGGACAGGGTTTCGCCACTGAAGCTTTCTTT.